The rows below give T cell receptor beta chains drawn from one sample of a study of shared clonotypes between healthy human individuals. Produced via immunoSEQ multiplex PCR; TCRdb's table is partial and in-frame only. The sample contains 400,000 to 600,000 clones, approximately 95% of which appear only once. The sequenced sample consisted of naive CD4+ T cells sorted from blood. These receptors were taken from a woman aged 25 to 39 in good health. Both conserved end residues are part of each CDR3.

TRBJ1-5 | TRBV5-5 | CASSLGPGQGSNQPQHF
TRBJ1-5 | TRBV7-2 | CASSPSAGVQPQHF
TRBJ2-3 | TRBV19 | CASSTSGNTDTQYF
TRBJ2-5 | TRBV27 | CASSTGGRETQYF
TRBJ2-7 | TRBV6-5 | CASRLHWMGSYEQYF
TRBJ1-2 | TRBV28 | CASSSPVEVGYGYTF
TRBJ2-5 | TRBV4-1 | CASRGLLSLGDQETQYF
TRBJ2-2 | TRBV18 | CASSQGQGNTGELFF
TRBJ2-1 | TRBV7-3 | CASSLAAGAYNEQFF
TRBJ2-7 | TRBV6-4 | CASSDGFPGQLYEQYF
TRBJ1-1 | TRBV25-1 | CASSGKRNTEAFF
TRBJ2-2 | TRBV6-1 | CATGRRYSGELFF
. | TRBV28 | CASNDRAVLSYEQYF
TRBJ2-1 | TRBV18 | CASSTRTSGFNEQFF
TRBJ1-5 | TRBV2 | CASIGQLNQPQHF
TRBJ2-7 | TRBV2 | CASSVRDSPYEQYF
TRBJ2-7 | TRBV6-1 | CASSEAPAYEQYF
TRBJ2-5 | TRBV18 | CASSPSGASETQYF
TRBJ2-3 | TRBV27 | CASMRTSGRADTQYF
TRBJ1-2 | TRBV2 | CASSDLGAAFNGYTF
TRBJ2-3 | TRBV2 | CAGMDGSTDTQYF
TRBJ1-5 | TRBV4-1 | CASSLDSDSNQPQHF
TRBJ2-7 | TRBV10-3 | CAISESREGYEQYF
TRBJ2-7 | TRBV5-1 | CASSVPDRGLYEQYF
TRBJ2-5 | TRBV19 | CASRGKQVETQYF
TRBJ1-4 | TRBV5-1 | CASSLRTGGDEKLFF
TRBJ1-3 | TRBV28 | CASRPQGLGGNTIYF
TRBJ2-4 | TRBV19 | CASSRLAVTAKNIQYF
TRBJ1-1 | TRBV6-1 | CASSALQGATEAFF
TRBJ2-5 | TRBV28 | CASSYFRETQYF
TRBJ1-4 | TRBV5-1 | CASSSGGEGEKLFF
TRBJ2-2 | TRBV7-6 | CAVLGEGLMNTGELFF
TRBJ2-2 | TRBV11-2 | CASSSGSPPTGELFF
TRBJ2-1 | TRBV5-1 | CASSLRGQGANEQFF
TRBJ2-3 | TRBV6-6 | CASSYPGGSDTQYF
TRBJ2-7 | TRBV5-1 | CASSFTPNGGDEQYF
TRBJ1-5 | TRBV6-5 | CASSPPDGPQHF
TRBJ1-5 | TRBV19 | CASRGGGLYNQPQHF
TRBJ1-4 | TRBV5-1 | CASSVTGTSSEKLFF
TRBJ2-3 | TRBV5-1 | CASSLNSGFVTDTQYF